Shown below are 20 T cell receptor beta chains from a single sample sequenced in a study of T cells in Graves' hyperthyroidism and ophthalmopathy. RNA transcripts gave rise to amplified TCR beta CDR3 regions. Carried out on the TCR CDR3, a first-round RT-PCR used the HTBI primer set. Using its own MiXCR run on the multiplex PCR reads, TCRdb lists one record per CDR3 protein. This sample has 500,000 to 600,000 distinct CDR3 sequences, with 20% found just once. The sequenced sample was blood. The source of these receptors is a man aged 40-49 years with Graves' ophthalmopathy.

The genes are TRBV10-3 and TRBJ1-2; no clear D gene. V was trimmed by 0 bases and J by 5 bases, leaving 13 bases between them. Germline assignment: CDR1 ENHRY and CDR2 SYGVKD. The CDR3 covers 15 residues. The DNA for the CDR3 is TGTGCCATCAGTGAGTCGGCTGGGCGGAATTATGGCTACACCTTC. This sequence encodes CAISESAGRNYGYTF.

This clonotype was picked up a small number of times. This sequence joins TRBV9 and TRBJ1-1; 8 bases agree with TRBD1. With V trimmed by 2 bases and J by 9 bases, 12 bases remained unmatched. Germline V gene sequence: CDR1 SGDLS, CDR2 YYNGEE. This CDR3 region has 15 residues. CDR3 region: CASSVGTGPLGQAFF. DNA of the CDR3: TGTGCCAGCAGCGTCGGGACAGGCCCTCTCGGCCAAGCTTTCTTT.

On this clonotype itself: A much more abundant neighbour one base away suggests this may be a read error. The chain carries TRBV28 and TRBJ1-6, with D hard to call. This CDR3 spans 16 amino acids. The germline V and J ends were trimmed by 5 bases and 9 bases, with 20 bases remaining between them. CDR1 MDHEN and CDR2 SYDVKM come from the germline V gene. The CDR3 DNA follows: TGTGCCAGCAGTCCCCCCCGACACTGGCGATGTTCACCCCTCCACTTT. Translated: CASSPPRHWRCSPLHF.

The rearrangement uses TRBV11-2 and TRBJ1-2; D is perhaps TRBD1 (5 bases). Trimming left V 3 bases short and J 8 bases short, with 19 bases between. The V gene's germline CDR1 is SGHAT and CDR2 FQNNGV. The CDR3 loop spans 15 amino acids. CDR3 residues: CASSLLQSGAGGYTF. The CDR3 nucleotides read TGTGCCAGCAGCTTGTTGCAGAGCGGGGCAGGGGGCTACACCTTC.

CDR3 nucleotide sequence: TGCAGTGCTAGCCTACCGGGAGCGGGCACAGATACGCAGTATTTT. It yields the protein CSASLPGAGTDTQYF. The chain couples TRBV20-1 to TRBJ2-3, with a weak D call TRBD2 (6 bases). The CDR3 length is 15 residues. Deletions cut 3 bases from V and 1 base from J, with 14 bases between. Germline assignment: CDR1 DFQATT and CDR2 SNEGSKA (reference sequence).

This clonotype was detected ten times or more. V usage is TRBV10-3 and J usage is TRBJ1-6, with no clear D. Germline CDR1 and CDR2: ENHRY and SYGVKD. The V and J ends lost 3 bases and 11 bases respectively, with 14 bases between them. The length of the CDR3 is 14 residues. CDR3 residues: CAISERPGDAPLHF. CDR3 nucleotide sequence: TGTGCCATCAGTGAAAGGCCAGGAGACGCACCCCTCCACTTT.

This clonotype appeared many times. CDR3 DNA: TGTGCCAGCGGCCCTTGGTCGGGGGGAATGAACACTGAAGCTTTCTTT. Amino acids: CASGPWSGGMNTEAFF. The V gene is TRBV6-1, the J gene TRBJ1-1; a weak D match, TRBD1 (5 bases). The CDR3 runs 16 residues. V was clipped by 8 bases and J by 0 bases, with 19 bases between them. CDR1 is MNHNS and CDR2 is SASEGT in the germline V gene.

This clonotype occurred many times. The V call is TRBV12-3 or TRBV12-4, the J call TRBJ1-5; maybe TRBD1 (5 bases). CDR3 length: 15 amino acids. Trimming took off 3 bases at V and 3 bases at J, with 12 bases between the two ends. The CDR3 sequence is CASSFWGRINQPQHF. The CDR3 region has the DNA TGTGCCAGCAGTTTTTGGGGCAGAATCAATCAGCCCCAGCATTTT.

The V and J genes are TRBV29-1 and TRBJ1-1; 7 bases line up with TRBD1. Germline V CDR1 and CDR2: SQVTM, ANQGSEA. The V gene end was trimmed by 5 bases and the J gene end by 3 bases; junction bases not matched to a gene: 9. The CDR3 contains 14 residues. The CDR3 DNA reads TGCAGCGTTAGGGAGGGGGCGGTGGACACTGAAGCTTTCTTT. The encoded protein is CSVREGAVDTEAFF.

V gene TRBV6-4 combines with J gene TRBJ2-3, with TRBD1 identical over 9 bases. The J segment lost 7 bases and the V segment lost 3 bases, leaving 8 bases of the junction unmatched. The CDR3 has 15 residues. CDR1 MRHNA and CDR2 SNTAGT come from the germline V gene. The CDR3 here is CASSEEDRGVYTQYF. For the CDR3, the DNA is TGTGCCAGCAGTGAGGAGGACAGGGGAGTTTATACGCAGTATTTT.

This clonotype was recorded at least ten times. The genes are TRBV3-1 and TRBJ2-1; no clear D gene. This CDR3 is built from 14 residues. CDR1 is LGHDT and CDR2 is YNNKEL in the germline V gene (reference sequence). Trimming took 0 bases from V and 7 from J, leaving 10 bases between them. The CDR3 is CASSQDRRLNEQFF. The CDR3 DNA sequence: TGTGCCAGCAGCCAAGATCGACGCTTAAATGAGCAGTTCTTC.

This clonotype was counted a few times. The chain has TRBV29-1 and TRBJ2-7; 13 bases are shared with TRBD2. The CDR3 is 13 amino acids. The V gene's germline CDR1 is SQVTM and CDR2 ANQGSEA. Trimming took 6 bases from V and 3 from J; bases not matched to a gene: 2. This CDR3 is CSVGLAGDYEQYF. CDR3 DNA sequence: TGCAGCGTAGGACTAGCGGGAGACTACGAGCAGTACTTC.

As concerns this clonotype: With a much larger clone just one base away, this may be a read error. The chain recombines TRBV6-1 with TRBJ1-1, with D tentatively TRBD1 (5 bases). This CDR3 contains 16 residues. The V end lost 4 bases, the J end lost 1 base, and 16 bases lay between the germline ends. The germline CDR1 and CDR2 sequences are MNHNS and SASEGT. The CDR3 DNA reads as TGTGCCAGCAGTGCCCCGAGTACAGGCGCGAACACTGAAGCTTTCTTT. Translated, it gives CASSAPSTGANTEAFF.

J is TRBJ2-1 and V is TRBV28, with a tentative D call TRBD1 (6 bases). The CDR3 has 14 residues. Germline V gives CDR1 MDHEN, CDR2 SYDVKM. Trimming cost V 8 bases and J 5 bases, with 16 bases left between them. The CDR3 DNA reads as TGTGCCAGCTCCACCGGGACATACAACAATGAGCAGTTCTTC. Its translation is CASSTGTYNNEQFF.

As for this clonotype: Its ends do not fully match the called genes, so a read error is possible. CDR3 loop: CASSIPAWAVTRNTDAQYF. As DNA, the CDR3 is TGTGCCAGCAGCATCCCCGCATGGGCAGTTACACGGAACACAGATGCGCAGTATTTT. This chain joins TRBV7-9 and TRBJ2-3; unclear D gene. The germline V gene encodes CDR1 SEHNR and CDR2 FQNEAQ (reference sequence). The CDR3 is 19 amino acids.

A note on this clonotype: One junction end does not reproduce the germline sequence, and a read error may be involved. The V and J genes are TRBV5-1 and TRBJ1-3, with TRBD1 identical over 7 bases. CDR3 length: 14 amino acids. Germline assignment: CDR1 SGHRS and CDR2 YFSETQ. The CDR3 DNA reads TGCGCCAGCAGCCCGACAGGGACTGGAAACACCATACATTTT. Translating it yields CASSPTGTGNTIHF.

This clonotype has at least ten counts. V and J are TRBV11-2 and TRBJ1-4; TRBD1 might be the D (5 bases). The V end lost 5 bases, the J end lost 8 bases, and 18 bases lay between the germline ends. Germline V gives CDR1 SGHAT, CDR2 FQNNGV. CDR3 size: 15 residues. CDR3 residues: CASSDTGTEVEKLFF. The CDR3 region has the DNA TGTGCCAGCAGCGACACCGGGACCGAGGTAGAAAAACTGTTTTTT.

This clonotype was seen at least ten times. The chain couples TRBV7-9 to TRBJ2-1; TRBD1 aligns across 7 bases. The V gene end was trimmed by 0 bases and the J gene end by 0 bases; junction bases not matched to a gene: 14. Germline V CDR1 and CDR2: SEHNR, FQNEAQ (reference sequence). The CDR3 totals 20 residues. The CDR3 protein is CASSLARVTGTWSSYNEQFF. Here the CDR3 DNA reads TGTGCCAGCAGCTTAGCGCGTGTGACAGGGACCTGGAGCTCCTACAATGAGCAGTTCTTC.

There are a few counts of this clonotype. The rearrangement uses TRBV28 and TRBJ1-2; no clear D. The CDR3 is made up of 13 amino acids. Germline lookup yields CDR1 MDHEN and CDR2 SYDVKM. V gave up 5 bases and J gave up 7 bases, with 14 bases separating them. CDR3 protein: CASSGNRLSGYTF. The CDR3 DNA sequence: TGTGCCAGCAGTGGGAACCGTTTATCTGGCTACACCTTC.

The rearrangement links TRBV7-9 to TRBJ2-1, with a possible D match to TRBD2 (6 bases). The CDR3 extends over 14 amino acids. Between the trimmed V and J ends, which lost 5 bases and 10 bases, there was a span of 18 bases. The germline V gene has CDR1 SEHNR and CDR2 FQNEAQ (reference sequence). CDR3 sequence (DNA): TGTGCCAGCAGCCGAACTAGCCAGGTCAGCGAGCAGTTCTTC. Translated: CASSRTSQVSEQFF. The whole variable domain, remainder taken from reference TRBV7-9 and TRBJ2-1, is DTGVSQNPRHKITKRGQNVTFRCDPISEHNRLYWYRQTLGQGPEFLTYFQNEAQLEKSRLLSDRFSAERPKGSFSTLEIQRTEQGDSAMYLCASSRTSQVSEQFFGPGTRLTVL.